Each of the 27 T cell receptor beta chains below was sequenced from the same sample in a study of blood T cell repertoires in COVID-19. The data were produced by immunoSEQ multiplex PCR, yet TCRdb's version contains in-frame clones alone and is incomplete. Among roughly 140,000 clones listed, about nine tenths were seen once. The specimen sequenced was peripheral blood. The receptors were sampled from a middle-aged man with active or convalescent COVID-19.

This chain links TRBV7-2 with TRBJ2-7, with D tentatively TRBD2 (5 bases). Trimming pared 4 bases from V and 5 bases from J, leaving 18 bases between. Germline V lookup: CDR1 SGHTA, CDR2 FQGNSA. The CDR3 extends over 15 amino acids. In nucleotides, the CDR3 is TGTGCCAGCAGCTCGATAGCCGGGGTTGGGAACGAGCAGTACTTC. Protein product: CASSSIAGVGNEQYF. Complete variable domain (other parts from reference TRBV7-2 and TRBJ2-7): GAGVSQSPSNKVTEKGKDVELRCDPISGHTALYWYRQSLGQGLEFLIYFQGNSAPDKSGLPSDRFSAERTGGSVSTLTIQRTQQEDSAVYLCASSSIAGVGNEQYFGPGTRLTVT.

The gene calls are TRBV27 and TRBJ2-7; perhaps TRBD1 as D (6 bases). Between the trimmed V and J ends, which lost 5 bases and 0 bases, there was a span of 17 bases. The CDR3 contains 16 residues. Germline-derived CDR1 and CDR2 are MNHEY and SMNVEV (reference sequence). This chain's CDR3 is CASSPVRGSTSYEQYF. DNA for the CDR3: TGTGCCAGCAGTCCGGTAAGGGGGTCTACCTCCTACGAGCAGTACTTC.

This clone was picked up one time. CDR3 in DNA: TGTGCCAGCAGCTTAGGACAGTCGCTTGCCTACAATGAGCAGTTCTTC. It codes for CASSLGQSLAYNEQFF. V is TRBV7-9 and J is TRBJ2-1; D is perhaps TRBD1 (5 bases). The CDR3 sequence is 16 residues long. Germline-derived CDR1 and CDR2 are SEHNR and FQNEAQ (reference sequence). V was clipped by 1 base and J by 2 bases, with 12 bases between them.

The genes are TRBV19 and TRBJ2-7; 7 nucleotides align to TRBD2. Germline trimming cut 1 base from V and 3 bases from J; bases unmatched to any gene: 3. The CDR3 is 14 amino acids. Germline V CDR1 and CDR2: LNHDA, SQIVND (reference sequence). CDR3 sequence reads: CASSIGRGVYEQYF. The DNA of the CDR3 is TGTGCCAGTAGTATAGGACGGGGGGTCTACGAGCAGTACTTC.

This chain links TRBV7-6 with TRBJ2-5; 12 bases are a match to TRBD2. The CDR3 runs 15 residues. Trimming removed 5 bases from V and 5 bases from J; junction bases left unmatched: 6. Germline V lookup: CDR1 SGHVS, CDR2 FNYEAQ. The CDR3 region has the DNA TGTGCCAGCAGCCGAGGACTAGCGGGATGGGAGACCCAGTACTTC. It specifies CASSRGLAGWETQYF.

The chain couples TRBV6-2 or TRBV6-3 to TRBJ2-3; TRBD2 agrees at 8 bases. In germline, CDR1 is MNHEY, CDR2 SVGEGT. The CDR3 has 16 amino acids. V shed 5 bases, J shed 0 bases, and the junction held 7 bases outside the gene matches. The CDR3 protein is CASSTLAGRSTDTQYF. DNA of the CDR3: TGTGCCAGCAGTACCTTAGCGGGACGAAGCACAGATACGCAGTATTTT.

This clone appeared a single time. The V gene is TRBV11-1, the J gene TRBJ2-1; 11 bases match TRBD2. This CDR3 has 16 residues. In germline, CDR1 is SGHAT, CDR2 FQDESV (reference sequence). The V segment lost 0 bases and the J segment 7 bases; nucleotides outside the gene matches: 5. The CDR3 loop reads CASSLAILAGVNEQFF. CDR3 coding DNA: TGTGCCAGCAGCTTAGCGATACTAGCGGGGGTAAATGAGCAGTTCTTC.

V is TRBV7-8 and J is TRBJ2-5; 12 bases match TRBD1. V dropped 1 base and J dropped 4; count of bases not matched to a gene: 4. The CDR3 sequence is 16 residues long. Germline V gene lookup returns CDR1 SGHVS and CDR2 FQNEAQ. The CDR3, as DNA: TGTGCCAGCAGCTTAGGCGGGACAGGGGGCCCAGAGACCCAGTACTTC. Amino acid sequence: CASSLGGTGGPETQYF.

The chain carries TRBV7-9 and TRBJ2-7; 8 bases agree with TRBD1. J gave up 0 bases and V 5 bases, and 9 bases lay outside the gene matches. This CDR3 contains 16 residues. The germline V gene encodes CDR1 SEHNR and CDR2 FQNEAQ (reference sequence). As DNA, the CDR3 is TGTGCCAGCAGCACCCAGAGGGACAGGAGCTCCTACGAGCAGTACTTC. This encodes CASSTQRDRSSYEQYF.

This chain joins TRBV28 and TRBJ2-2; 10 bases match TRBD2. Trimming at V came to 7 bases and at J to 1 base, leaving 12 bases not matched to a gene. CDR1 and CDR2 from the germline V gene are MDHEN and SYDVKM. The CDR3 extends over 18 amino acids. CDR3 sequence: CASTNPGTSVRNTGELFF. The CDR3 DNA is TGTGCCAGCACCAATCCCGGGACTAGCGTTCGGAACACCGGGGAGCTGTTTTTT.

The V and J genes are TRBV6-8 and TRBJ2-1; weak D call: TRBD2 (6 bases). The CDR3 runs to 14 residues. Trimming removed 8 bases from V and 2 bases from J, with 13 bases in between. The germline gives CDR1 MNHGY, CDR2 SAAAGT. The CDR3 DNA sequence: TGTGCCAGCGGCCGGGGGTGGGCCTACAATGAGCAGTTCTTC. Amino acids: CASGRGWAYNEQFF.

The chain employs TRBV20-1 and TRBJ2-7, with D possibly TRBD1 on 6 matching bases. Germline loops: CDR1 DFQATT, CDR2 SNEGSKA (reference sequence). The ends were cut back, 3 bases at V and 6 bases at J, with 12 bases in the middle. The CDR3 covers 12 residues. CDR3 coding DNA: TGCAGTGCTAGTCACAGGGTTGCCGAGCAGTACTTC. It translates to CSASHRVAEQYF.

This chain uses TRBV18 with TRBJ1-1, with 8 bases lining up with TRBD1. Germline values: CDR1 KGHSH, CDR2 LQKENI. This CDR3 has 17 amino acids. Trimming removed 1 base from V and 1 base from J; junction bases left unmatched: 8. The CDR3 nucleotides read TGTGCCAGCTCACCACTTCAAACCGGGACAGGGAACACTGAAGCTTTCTTT. It codes for CASSPLQTGTGNTEAFF.

The chain links TRBV3-1 (or the pseudogene TRBV3-2) to TRBJ1-1; 10 nucleotides match TRBD1. Losses at the gene ends were 1 base for V and 0 bases for J; bases not matched to a gene: 5. This CDR3 spans 17 amino acids. The germline V gene encodes CDR1 LGHDT and CDR2 YNNKEL (reference sequence). CDR3 residues: CASSQAPGQGLNTEAFF. In DNA form, the CDR3 reads TGTGCCAGCAGCCAAGCGCCGGGACAGGGGCTGAACACTGAAGCTTTCTTT.

In its sample, this clone ranks as medium-sized. The chain combines TRBV19 with TRBJ1-6; possibly TRBD1 for D (5 bases). V was shortened by 6 bases and J by 8 bases, with 11 bases between the two germline ends. This CDR3 is 13 amino acids long. Germline V gene sequence: CDR1 LNHDA, CDR2 SQIVND (reference sequence). CDR3 in DNA: TGTGCCAGTAGCATCGGGGGGGATTCACCCCTCCACTTT. Its translation: CASSIGGDSPLHF.

The rearrangement uses TRBV18 and TRBJ1-5; 8 bases agree with TRBD1. This CDR3 region has 16 residues. Germline V CDR1 and CDR2: KGHSH, LQKENI. With V trimmed by 1 base and J by 5 bases, 7 bases remained unmatched. CDR3 amino acids: CASSPQRAGGHQPQHF. CDR3 coding DNA: TGTGCCAGCTCACCACAGAGAGCAGGGGGCCATCAGCCCCAGCATTTT. The full variable domain, with the rest looked up from reference TRBV18 and TRBJ1-5, is NAGVMQNPRHLVRRRGQEARLRCSPMKGHSHVYWYRQLPEEGLKFMVYLQKENIIDESGMPKERFSAEFPKEGPSILRIQQVVRGDSAAYFCASSPQRAGGHQPQHFGDGTRLSIL.

This clone appeared a few times. J is TRBJ1-3 and V is TRBV19; D gene ambiguous. The V gene's germline CDR1 is LNHDA and CDR2 SQIVND (reference sequence). The V gene lost 4 bases and the J gene lost 0 bases, with 7 bases spanning the gap. This CDR3 spans 14 amino acids. The CDR3 is CASSTPGSGNTIYF. In DNA, the CDR3 is TGTGCCAGTAGTACCCCCGGCTCTGGAAACACCATATATTTT. Drawing the rest from reference TRBV19 and TRBJ1-3, the complete variable domain is DGGITQSPKYLFRKEGQNVTLSCEQNLNHDAMYWYRQDPGQGLRLIYYSQIVNDFQKGDIAEGYSVSREKKESFPLTVTSAQKNPTAFYLCASSTPGSGNTIYFGEGSWLTVV.

The chain has TRBV7-9 and TRBJ2-1; TRBD2 aligns across 8 bases. V trimming: 5 bases; J trimming: 4 bases; junction bases outside the gene matches: 10. The CDR3 sequence is 16 residues long. Germline V CDR1 and CDR2: SEHNR, FQNEAQ (reference sequence). CDR3 residues: CASSPEREHPYNEQFF. CDR3 coding DNA: TGTGCCAGCAGCCCCGAGCGGGAGCATCCGTACAATGAGCAGTTCTTC.

V is TRBV7-2 and J is TRBJ2-7; tentatively, D is TRBD2 (6 bases). Trimming took 4 bases from V and 7 from J, leaving 20 bases between them. CDR1 SGHTA and CDR2 FQGNSA come from the germline V gene. This CDR3 spans 15 amino acids. The CDR3 is CASSSQTGGIGEQYF. The CDR3 DNA reads TGTGCCAGCAGCTCTCAGACGGGCGGGATTGGGGAGCAGTACTTC.

V and J are TRBV7-9 and TRBJ2-1; TRBD2 matches at 10 bases. The CDR3 runs 15 residues. Germline trimming cut 3 bases from V and 7 bases from J; bases unmatched to any gene: 6. Looked up from germline, CDR1 is SEHNR and CDR2 is FQNEAQ (reference sequence). The chain's CDR3 is CASSLSLAGVNEQFF. CDR3 coding DNA: TGTGCCAGCAGCTTGAGTCTAGCGGGAGTAAATGAGCAGTTCTTC.

The rearrangement uses TRBV7-9 and TRBJ2-7; TRBD2 is a possible D gene (6 bases). Germline V gene sequence: CDR1 SEHNR, CDR2 FQNEAQ (reference sequence). The CDR3 is made up of 14 amino acids. V was cut by 3 bases and J by 1 base, with 10 bases left in between. This CDR3 reads CASSLREESYEQYF. The CDR3 DNA reads as TGTGCCAGCAGCTTGAGGGAGGAGTCCTACGAGCAGTACTTC.

The chain is built from TRBV7-9 and TRBJ2-2, with 8 bases fitting TRBD1. Germline CDR1 reads SEHNR; CDR2 reads FQNEAQ (reference sequence). The CDR3 runs 15 residues. The ends lost 4 bases at V and 9 bases at J; junction bases unmatched: 10. DNA of the CDR3: TGTGCCAGCAGCTCCGCAGGGGGCCGCCGCCGGGAGCTGTTTTTT. Residues: CASSSAGGRRRELFF. The full variable domain, rest sourced from reference TRBV7-9 and TRBJ2-2, is DTGVSQNPRHKITKRGQNVTFRCDPISEHNRLYWYRQTLGQGPEFLTYFQNEAQLEKSRLLSDRFSAERPKGSFSTLEIQRTEQGDSAMYLCASSSAGGRRRELFFGEGSRLTVL.

In this sample, this clone turned up a few times. The chain combines TRBV5-1 with TRBJ2-3; TRBD1 matches at 7 bases. Germline loops: CDR1 SGHRS, CDR2 YFSETQ. The CDR3 is made up of 17 amino acids. Trimming cost V 0 bases and J 1 base; bases outside gene matches: 8. Here the CDR3 reads CASSLVPTGEGTDTQYF. In DNA, the CDR3 is TGCGCCAGCAGCTTGGTACCAACAGGGGAAGGCACAGATACGCAGTATTTT.

CDR3 nucleotide sequence: TGTGCCAGCAGCTCTCCCTCCTACGAGCAGTACTTC. As protein: CASSSPSYEQYF. The chain couples TRBV7-2 to TRBJ2-7; D unresolved. Germline CDR1 reads SGHTA; CDR2 reads FQGNSA. The V gene lost 4 bases and the J gene lost 0 bases, with 4 bases spanning the gap. This CDR3 comprises 12 residues.

This clone was seen once. The chain carries TRBV7-2 and TRBJ2-1; 11 bases are shared with TRBD2. This CDR3 contains 13 residues. Trimming at V came to 10 bases and at J to 5 bases, leaving 4 bases not matched to a gene. Germline values: CDR1 SGHTA, CDR2 FQGNSA. Here the CDR3 DNA reads TGTGCCACTAGCGGGAGGAAAAACAATGAGCAGTTCTTC. Translating it yields CATSGRKNNEQFF.

This rearrangement joins TRBV5-4 to TRBJ2-2; 7 nucleotides align to TRBD1. This CDR3 region has 16 residues. In germline, CDR1 is SGHNT, CDR2 YYREEE (reference sequence). With 4 bases clipped from V and 7 bases from J, the junction kept 13 bases outside the gene matches. As DNA, the CDR3 is TGTGCCAGCAGCCCCGAGGGCAGGGGGAGAGGCGGGGAGCTGTTTTTT. This encodes CASSPEGRGRGGELFF.

This clone was recorded a few times. This chain connects TRBV18 to TRBJ1-1; D is unclear. The CDR3 extends over 13 amino acids. Trimming cost V 3 bases and J 0 bases, with 5 bases left between them. Germline CDR1 and CDR2: KGHSH and LQKENI. The CDR3 coding sequence is TGTGCCAGCTCACCCCAGGTGAACACTGAAGCTTTCTTT. It codes for CASSPQVNTEAFF.